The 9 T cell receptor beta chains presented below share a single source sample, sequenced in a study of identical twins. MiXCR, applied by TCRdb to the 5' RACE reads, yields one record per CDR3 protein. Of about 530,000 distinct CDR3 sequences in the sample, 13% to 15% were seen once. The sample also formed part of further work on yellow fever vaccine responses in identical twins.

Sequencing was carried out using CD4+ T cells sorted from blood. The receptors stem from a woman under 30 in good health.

The CDR3 sequence: CASSLRSSGGSEQYV. CDR3 nucleotides: TGTGCCAGCAGCTTAAGGTCCAGCGGGGGCAGCGAGCAGTACGTC. The V gene is TRBV7-9, the J gene TRBJ2-7; 8 bases match TRBD2. CDR3 length equals 15 residues. Germline V gene lookup returns CDR1 SEHNR and CDR2 FQNEAQ (reference sequence). V trimming: 2 bases; J trimming: 6 bases; junction bases outside the gene matches: 9.

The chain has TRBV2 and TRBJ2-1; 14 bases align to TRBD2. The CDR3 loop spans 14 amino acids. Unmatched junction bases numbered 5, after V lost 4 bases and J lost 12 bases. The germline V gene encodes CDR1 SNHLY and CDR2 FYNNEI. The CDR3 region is CASSVGLAGGAQFF. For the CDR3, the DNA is TGTGCCAGCAGTGTCGGACTAGCGGGGGGTGCGCAGTTCTTC.

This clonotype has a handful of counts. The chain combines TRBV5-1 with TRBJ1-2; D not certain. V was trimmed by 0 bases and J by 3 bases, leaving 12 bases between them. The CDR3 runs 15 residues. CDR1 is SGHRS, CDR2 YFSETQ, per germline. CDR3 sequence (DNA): TGCGCCAGCAGCTTGGACAGTCACGCAGACTATGGCTACACCTTC. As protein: CASSLDSHADYGYTF.

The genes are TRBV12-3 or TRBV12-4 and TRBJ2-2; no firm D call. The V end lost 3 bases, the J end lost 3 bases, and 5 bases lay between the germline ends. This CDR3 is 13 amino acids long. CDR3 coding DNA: TGTGCCAGCAGTTTTTGGGACACCGGGGAGCTGTTTTTT. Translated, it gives CASSFWDTGELFF.

The CDR3 DNA reads TGCGCCAGCAGCCCTACCGGGCAGGCCTCCTACGAGCAGTACTTC. Its translation: CASSPTGQASYEQYF. The chain employs TRBV4-1 and TRBJ2-7; the D is unclear. V was shortened by 4 bases and J by 0 bases, with 13 bases between the two germline ends. The germline V gene encodes CDR1 MGHRA and CDR2 YSYEKL. CDR3 length equals 15 residues.

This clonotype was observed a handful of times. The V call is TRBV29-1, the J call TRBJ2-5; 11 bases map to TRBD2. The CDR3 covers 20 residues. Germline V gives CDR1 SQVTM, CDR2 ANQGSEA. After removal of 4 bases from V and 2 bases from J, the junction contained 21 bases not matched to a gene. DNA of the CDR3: TGCAGCGTTGTTGAATTAGCGGGAGGGCCAACCCCCAAGCAGCAAGAGACCCAGTACTTC. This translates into CSVVELAGGPTPKQQETQYF. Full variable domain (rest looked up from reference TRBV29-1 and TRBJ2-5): SAVISQKPSRDICQRGTSLTIQCQVDSQVTMMFWYRQQPGQSLTLIATANQGSEATYESGFVIDKFPISRPNLTFSTLTVSNMSPEDSSIYLCSVVELAGGPTPKQQETQYFGPGTRLLVL.

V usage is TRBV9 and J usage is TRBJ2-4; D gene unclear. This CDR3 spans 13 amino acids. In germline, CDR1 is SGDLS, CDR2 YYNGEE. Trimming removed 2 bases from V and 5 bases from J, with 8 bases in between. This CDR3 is CASSVANENIQYF. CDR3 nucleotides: TGTGCCAGCAGCGTGGCAAACGAAAACATTCAGTACTTC. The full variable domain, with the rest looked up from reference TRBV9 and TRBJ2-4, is DSGVTQTPKHLITATGQRVTLRCSPRSGDLSVYWYQQSLDQGLQFLIQYYNGEERAKGNILERFSAQQFPDLHSELNLSSLELGDSALYFCASSVANENIQYFGAGTRLSVL.

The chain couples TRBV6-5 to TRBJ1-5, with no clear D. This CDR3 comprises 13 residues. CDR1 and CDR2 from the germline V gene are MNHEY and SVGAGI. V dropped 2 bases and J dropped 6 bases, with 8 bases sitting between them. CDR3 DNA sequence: TGTGCCAGCAGTTACACTTCGGGTCAGCCCCAGCATTTT. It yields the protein CASSYTSGQPQHF.

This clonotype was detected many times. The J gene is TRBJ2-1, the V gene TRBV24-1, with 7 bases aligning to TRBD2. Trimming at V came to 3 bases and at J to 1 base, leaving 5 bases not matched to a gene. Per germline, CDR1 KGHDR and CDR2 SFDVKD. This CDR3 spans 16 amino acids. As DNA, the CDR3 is TGTGCCACCAGTGATCCTGGACTAGTTTCCTACAATGAGCAGTTCTTC. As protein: CATSDPGLVSYNEQFF.